The 30 T cell receptor beta chains presented below share a single source sample, sequenced in a study. TRBV12-4/TRBJ1-2 clonotypes were amplified with adaptor-ligated barcode primers. MiXCR was run by TCRdb on the multiplex PCR reads, yielding one entry per CDR3 protein. The profile covers just under 2,500 distinct CDR3 sequences, with around 2.4% appearing a single time and about 10% taken by the ten largest. The sorted Tregs were CD4+CD25+CD127-/low cells. The specimen sequenced was tumor-infiltrating Tregs sorted from the breast tumor. The receptors derive from a female donor with breast cancer.

By proportion, this clonotype is medium-sized. V and J are TRBV12-3 or TRBV12-4 and TRBJ1-2; D unclear. Trimming shortened V by 6 bases and J by 8 bases, and 13 bases separated the two germline ends. The CDR3 sequence is 12 residues long. In DNA form, the CDR3 reads TGTGCCAGCAGCTCAATCGGGCGGGGCTACACCTTC. Encoded protein: CASSSIGRGYTF.

In its sample, this clonotype ranks as medium-sized (0.01 to 0.1%). The J gene is TRBJ1-2, the V gene TRBV12-3 or TRBV12-4, with D perhaps TRBD1 (5 bases). This CDR3 has 12 residues. V was shortened by 3 bases and J by 5 bases, with 7 bases between the two germline ends. In DNA form, the CDR3 reads TGTGCCAGCAGTTTGGCAGGGTATGGCTACACCTTC. Amino acids: CASSLAGYGYTF.

This clonotype is categorized as medium-sized. The chain uses TRBV12-3 or TRBV12-4 and TRBJ1-2; D is ambiguous. V gave up 3 bases and J gave up 3 bases, with 8 bases separating them. The CDR3 consists of 13 residues. The CDR3 is CASSLKEHYGYTF. The CDR3 bases are TGTGCCAGCAGTTTGAAGGAACACTATGGCTACACCTTC.

This clonotype was observed many times. The rearrangement uses TRBV12-3 or TRBV12-4 and TRBJ1-2, with a possible D match to TRBD1 (5 bases). The CDR3 loop spans 14 amino acids. The germline V and J ends were trimmed by 3 bases and 4 bases, with 12 bases remaining between them. The CDR3 spells CASSFQGSFYGYTF. CDR3 sequence (DNA): TGTGCCAGCAGTTTCCAGGGTTCATTCTATGGCTACACCTTC.

In its sample, this clonotype ranks as medium-sized. V is TRBV12-3 or TRBV12-4 and J is TRBJ1-2, with 10 bases identical to TRBD1. J lost 4 bases, V lost 3 bases, and 2 bases had no gene match. There are 14 residues in the CDR3. CDR3 in DNA: TGTGCCAGCAGTTTGGGACAGGGGACCTATGGCTACACCTTC. Protein product: CASSLGQGTYGYTF.

By proportion, this clonotype is medium-sized. The chain joins TRBV12-3 or TRBV12-4 to TRBJ1-2, with no clear D. The CDR3 sequence is 15 residues long. V was clipped by 0 bases and J by 5 bases, with 13 bases between them. CDR3: CASSLAVGYGYGYTF. The CDR3 DNA reads TGTGCCAGCAGTTTAGCGGTGGGGTATGGGTATGGCTACACCTTC.

This clonotype rates as medium-sized (0.01 to 0.1%). The chain carries TRBV12-3 or TRBV12-4 and TRBJ1-2; D gene ambiguous. V was cut by 6 bases and J by 2 bases, with 13 bases left in between. This CDR3 has 14 residues. CDR3: CASSPHLGNYGYTF. The CDR3 nucleotides read TGTGCCAGCAGCCCACACCTGGGAAACTATGGCTACACCTTC.

The table lists this clonotype with many counts. CDR3 nucleotide sequence: TGTGCCAGCAGTCCCCGAGTCTTATCTGGCTACACCTTC. This gives the protein CASSPRVLSGYTF. The chain links TRBV12-3 or TRBV12-4 to TRBJ1-2, with unresolved D. The CDR3 runs 13 residues. V dropped 5 bases and J dropped 7 bases, with 14 bases sitting between them.

This clonotype is medium-sized by share. The chain employs TRBV12-3 or TRBV12-4 and TRBJ1-2; 7 bases map to TRBD1. This CDR3 has 14 amino acids. J was trimmed by 4 bases and V by 6 bases; bases with no gene match: 8. The CDR3 region has the DNA TGTGCCAGCAGACTTGACAGGGCGAGCTATGGCTACACCTTC. It yields the protein CASRLDRASYGYTF.

By its share, this clonotype is medium-sized. V is TRBV12-3 or TRBV12-4 and J is TRBJ1-2; D uncertain. The CDR3 loop spans 13 amino acids. V gave up 6 bases and J gave up 4 bases, with 12 bases separating them. For the CDR3, the DNA is TGTGCCAGCAGCGTGGACTTATTCTATGGCTACACCTTC. It is translated as CASSVDLFYGYTF.

Sample share makes this clonotype medium-sized. This rearrangement joins TRBV12-3 or TRBV12-4 to TRBJ1-2, with TRBD1 matching over 10 bases. The CDR3 consists of 18 residues. V gave up 5 bases and J gave up 5 bases; unmatched junction bases: 17. CDR3 DNA: TGTGCCAGCAGTCCCGGGTCCGGGACAGGGGAATTACTTTATGGCTACACCTTC. Its protein product is CASSPGSGTGELLYGYTF.

Judged by abundance, this clonotype is medium-sized. The chain has TRBV12-3 or TRBV12-4 and TRBJ1-2; no firm D call. The CDR3 loop spans 16 amino acids. Trimming took 1 base from V and 5 from J, leaving 17 bases between them. In DNA, the CDR3 is TGTGCCAGCAGTTTAGGCTCGGTCTACGCTGGATATGGCTACACCTTC. Its translation: CASSLGSVYAGYGYTF.

This clonotype came up many times. V is TRBV12-3 or TRBV12-4 and J is TRBJ1-2; D call uncertain. CDR3 size: 17 residues. V lost 5 bases and J lost 6, with 25 bases in between. The CDR3 coding sequence is TGTGCCAGCAGTCCCCGATCGCATGTAAGTCGGTTGGATGGCTACACCTTC. It is translated as CASSPRSHVSRLDGYTF.

This clonotype is medium-sized within its sample. The CDR3 here is CASSSRGSHGYTF. The CDR3 DNA sequence: TGTGCCAGCAGTTCCCGGGGCAGTCATGGCTACACCTTC. V gene TRBV12-3 or TRBV12-4 combines with J gene TRBJ1-2; D is perhaps TRBD1 (5 bases). This CDR3 comprises 13 residues. V was pared by 4 bases and J by 6 bases, with 12 bases between.

This clonotype is judged medium-sized. The rearrangement joins TRBV12-3 or TRBV12-4 to TRBJ1-2; D might be TRBD1 (5 bases). The CDR3 spans 14 residues. Trimming pared 7 bases from V and 4 bases from J, leaving 16 bases between. CDR3 residues: CASKLLRRGYGYTF. DNA of the CDR3: TGTGCCAGCAAACTATTACGTAGGGGCTATGGCTACACCTTC.

This clonotype is termed medium-sized. The CDR3 region is CASSSQGPIYGYTF. The CDR3 nucleotides read TGTGCCAGCAGTTCCCAGGGGCCGATCTATGGCTACACCTTC. The rearrangement links TRBV12-3 or TRBV12-4 to TRBJ1-2, with TRBD1 as a possible D gene (6 bases). There are 14 residues in the CDR3. Deletions cut 4 bases from V and 4 bases from J, with 13 bases between.

This clonotype counts as medium-sized. The chain links TRBV12-3 or TRBV12-4 to TRBJ1-2; D uncertain. The V end was cut by 6 bases, the J end by 8 bases, with 13 bases between. The CDR3 totals 12 residues. CDR3 in amino acids: CASSGDEKGYTF. CDR3 DNA: TGTGCCAGCAGCGGCGACGAGAAAGGCTACACCTTC.

By share, this clonotype counts as medium-sized (0.01 to 0.1%). This chain uses TRBV12-3 or TRBV12-4 with TRBJ1-2, with D uncertain. V was shortened by 1 base and J by 6 bases, with 9 bases between the two germline ends. CDR3 length: 13 residues. The CDR3 coding sequence is TGTGCCAGCAGTTTAGTCTCTGAAAATGGCTACACCTTC. This gives the protein CASSLVSENGYTF.

By its share, this clonotype is medium-sized. J is TRBJ1-2 and V is TRBV12-3 or TRBV12-4; no firm D call. V was cut by 0 bases and J by 2 bases, with 4 bases left in between. CDR3 size: 13 residues. CDR3 in DNA: TGTGCCAGCAGTTTAGCAATAAACTATGGCTACACCTTC. It yields the protein CASSLAINYGYTF.

This clonotype is classed as medium-sized. V gene TRBV12-3 or TRBV12-4 combines with J gene TRBJ1-2; D is unresolved. This CDR3 is built from 14 residues. Trimming pared 3 bases from V and 7 bases from J, leaving 15 bases between. The CDR3, as DNA: TGTGCCAGCAGTTTCGGGGAGGTAGGAGGTGGCTACACCTTC. Amino acids: CASSFGEVGGGYTF.

This clonotype is large in the sample. The chain joins TRBV12-3 or TRBV12-4 to TRBJ1-2; D is possibly TRBD1 (6 bases). Between the trimmed V and J ends, which lost 9 bases and 4 bases, there was a span of 18 bases. The CDR3 loop spans 14 amino acids. The CDR3 sequence is CARTELTGCYGYTF. The CDR3 DNA sequence: TGTGCCAGGACCGAACTTACAGGGTGCTATGGCTACACCTTC.

This clonotype was counted many times. J is TRBJ1-2 and V is TRBV12-3 or TRBV12-4, with D unclear. V shed 6 bases and J shed 6 bases, with 8 bases lying between them. This CDR3 spans 11 amino acids. CDR3 region: CASSSYDGYTF. CDR3 nucleotides: TGTGCCAGCAGCAGTTACGATGGCTACACCTTC.

This clonotype was seen many times. V gene TRBV12-3 or TRBV12-4 combines with J gene TRBJ1-2; D remains ambiguous. The length of the CDR3 is 13 residues. The V and J ends lost 4 bases and 3 bases respectively, with 9 bases between them. The CDR3 protein is CASSSTSHYGYTF. The CDR3 DNA reads TGTGCCAGCAGTTCGACCAGTCACTATGGCTACACCTTC.

By frequency in the sample, this clonotype is medium-sized. The chain uses TRBV12-3 or TRBV12-4 and TRBJ1-2, with D perhaps TRBD1 (6 bases). The CDR3 consists of 13 residues. The ends were cut back, 3 bases at V and 4 bases at J, with 9 bases in the middle. CDR3 residues: CASSLTGSYGYTF. CDR3 DNA sequence: TGTGCCAGCAGTTTGACAGGATCCTATGGCTACACCTTC.

This clonotype counts as medium-sized. The rearrangement joins TRBV12-3 or TRBV12-4 to TRBJ1-2; TRBD1 is a possible D gene (5 bases). This CDR3 region has 11 residues. V was shortened by 8 bases and J by 6 bases, with 10 bases between the two germline ends. CDR3 in amino acids: CASREQDGYTF. The DNA of the CDR3 is TGTGCCAGCCGTGAACAGGATGGCTACACCTTC.

This clonotype is medium-sized within its sample. This sequence joins TRBV12-3 or TRBV12-4 and TRBJ1-2, with D possibly TRBD1 on 6 matching bases. The CDR3 covers 12 residues. Trimming left V 5 bases short and J 2 bases short, with 6 bases between. CDR3 amino acids: CASSQGNYGYTF. CDR3 DNA: TGTGCCAGCAGTCAGGGGAACTATGGCTACACCTTC.

This clonotype is termed medium-sized. The rearrangement uses TRBV12-3 or TRBV12-4 and TRBJ1-2; unclear D gene. The V gene lost 5 bases and the J gene lost 4 bases, with 14 bases spanning the gap. The CDR3 length is 14 residues. CDR3 nucleotide sequence: TGTGCCAGCAGTCCCGGACGGGTGGGCTATGGCTACACCTTC. Protein sequence: CASSPGRVGYGYTF.

This clonotype is medium-sized in the sample. The CDR3 DNA sequence: TGTGCCAGCAGTCCCGACAGGGCTAAGGGTGGCTACACCTTC. Residues: CASSPDRAKGGYTF. V usage is TRBV12-3 or TRBV12-4 and J usage is TRBJ1-2, with TRBD1 identical over 7 bases. Unmatched junction bases numbered 10, after V lost 5 bases and J lost 7 bases. This CDR3 contains 14 residues.

By frequency in the sample, this clonotype is medium-sized. This chain joins TRBV12-3 or TRBV12-4 and TRBJ1-2; D gene unclear. With 4 bases removed from V and 3 bases from J, the gap between germline ends came to 9 bases. The CDR3 runs 13 residues. Here the CDR3 DNA reads TGTGCCAGCAGTTCCCGGGGTCACTATGGCTACACCTTC. Its translation is CASSSRGHYGYTF.

By its share, this clonotype is large. The chain's CDR3 is CASSFAEQAVGYTF. The CDR3 bases are TGTGCCAGCAGTTTTGCAGAACAGGCAGTGGGCTACACCTTC. The chain couples TRBV12-3 or TRBV12-4 to TRBJ1-2; tentative D call: TRBD1 (5 bases). This CDR3 is 14 amino acids long. Trimming pared 3 bases from V and 8 bases from J, leaving 16 bases between.